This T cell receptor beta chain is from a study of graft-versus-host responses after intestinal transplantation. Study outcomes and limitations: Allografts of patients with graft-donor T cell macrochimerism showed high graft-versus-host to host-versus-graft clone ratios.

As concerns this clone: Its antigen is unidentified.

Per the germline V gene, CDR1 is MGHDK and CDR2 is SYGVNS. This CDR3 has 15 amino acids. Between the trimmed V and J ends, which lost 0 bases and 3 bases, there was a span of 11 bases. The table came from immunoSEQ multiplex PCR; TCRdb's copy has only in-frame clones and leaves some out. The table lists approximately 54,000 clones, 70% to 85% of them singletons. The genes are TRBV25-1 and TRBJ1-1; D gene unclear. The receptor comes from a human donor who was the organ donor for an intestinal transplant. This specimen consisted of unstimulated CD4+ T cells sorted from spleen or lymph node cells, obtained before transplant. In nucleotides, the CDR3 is TGTGCCAGCAGTGAATACTGGAGTGAGGACACTGAAGCTTTCTTT. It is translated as CASSEYWSEDTEAFF. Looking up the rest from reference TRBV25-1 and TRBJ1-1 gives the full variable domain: EADIYQTPRYLVIGTGKKITLECSQTMGHDKMYWYQQDPGMELHLIHYSYGVNSTEKGDLSSESTVSRIRTEHFPLTLESARPSHTSQYLCASSEYWSEDTEAFFGQGTRLTVV.